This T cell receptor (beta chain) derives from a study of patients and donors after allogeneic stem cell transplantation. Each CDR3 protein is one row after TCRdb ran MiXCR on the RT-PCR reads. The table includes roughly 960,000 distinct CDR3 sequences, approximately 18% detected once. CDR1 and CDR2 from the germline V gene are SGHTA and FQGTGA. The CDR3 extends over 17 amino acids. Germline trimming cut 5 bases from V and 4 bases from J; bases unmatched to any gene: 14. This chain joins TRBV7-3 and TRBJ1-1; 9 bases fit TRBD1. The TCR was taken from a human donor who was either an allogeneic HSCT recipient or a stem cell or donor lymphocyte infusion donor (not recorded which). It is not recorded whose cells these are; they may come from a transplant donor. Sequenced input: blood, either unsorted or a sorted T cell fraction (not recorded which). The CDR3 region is CASSPSRTGASCTEAFF. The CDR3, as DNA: TGTGCCAGCAGCCCATCAAGGACAGGGGCCTCGTGCACTGAAGCTTTCTTT.